This TCR beta chain was recovered during a study of T cells in localized non-small cell lung cancer. Notes on the study in general: Adjacent lung exhibited a median of 57 among the 100 most abundant tumor clones. Longer overall survival accompanied higher blood T cell density. Multi-region tumor sequencing was not done, so intratumor heterogeneity could not be excluded.

The CDR3 length is 15 residues. The V segment lost 4 bases and the J segment 2 bases; nucleotides outside the gene matches: 4. Germline V lookup: CDR1 SGHDT, CDR2 YYEEEE. The protocol was immunoSEQ multiplex PCR, while the TCRdb copy is restricted to in-frame clones and leaves out a portion. The table has around 53,000 clones, less than 85% seen once. A word on this clone: Its matching antigen is unknown.

This clonotype was obtained from a woman aged 40 to 75 with stage II lung adenocarcinoma. The sample here was PBMCs, taken before any cancer treatment. This chain joins TRBV5-6 and TRBJ1-2, with 11 positions matching TRBD1. CDR3 nucleotides: TGTGCCAGCAGCCCGGGACAGGGGGGGAACTATGGCTACACCTTC. Its translation: CASSPGQGGNYGYTF. Filled out from reference TRBV5-6 and TRBJ1-2, the complete variable domain reads DAGVTQSPTHLIKTRGQQVTLRCSPKSGHDTVSWYQQALGQGPQFIFQYYEEEERQRGNFPDRFSGHQFPNYSSELNVNALLLGDSALYLCASSPGQGGNYGYTFGSGTRLTVV.